The 26 T cell receptor beta chains below were found in one sample sequenced in a study of T cell repertoires in cytomegalovirus infection. TCRdb recomputed calls from the reads with MiXCR, one row per CDR3 protein. Of some 100,000 distinct CDR3 sequences detected, less than 25% appear once; the ten largest clones hold 35% to 50%. Sequenced: CD8+ T cells from PBMCs. The receptors were gathered from a human donor in good health (CMV status not recorded). Some clones in this sample may be carry-over from other donors' samples.

A single count supports this clonotype. The chain links TRBV4-2 to TRBJ1-1; D might be TRBD1 (5 bases). Trimming took 0 bases from V and 5 from J, leaving 10 bases between them. The CDR3 covers 14 residues. The germline V gene encodes CDR1 LGHNA and CDR2 YNFKEQ. CDR3 DNA sequence: TGTGCCAGCAGCCAAGATCGGCGGGGGACTGAAGCTTTCTTT. Its translation: CASSQDRRGTEAFF.

CDR3 residues: CASSLTATNSYEQYF. For the CDR3, the DNA is TGCGCCAGCAGCTTAACAGCGACAAACTCCTACGAGCAGTACTTC. V is TRBV5-1 and J is TRBJ2-7; D is ambiguous. V was clipped by 2 bases and J by 0 bases, with 12 bases between them. CDR3 length: 15 residues. Germline assignment: CDR1 SGHRS and CDR2 YFSETQ.

Only a few counts were recorded for this clonotype. The chain employs TRBV2 and TRBJ2-7; a possible D gene is TRBD2 (6 bases). Looked up from germline, CDR1 is SNHLY and CDR2 is FYNNEI. This CDR3 is built from 14 residues. Deletions cut 2 bases from V and 3 bases from J, with 11 bases between. For the CDR3, the DNA is TGTGCCAGCAGTGAAAGTCAGGACTACTACGAGCAGTACTTC. This sequence encodes CASSESQDYYEQYF.

The rearrangement uses TRBV7-2 and TRBJ2-5; 10 positions match TRBD2. With V trimmed by 5 bases and J by 1 base, 4 bases remained unmatched. Per germline, CDR1 SGHTA and CDR2 FQGNSA. This CDR3 region has 15 residues. The CDR3 nucleotides are TGTGCCAGCAGCCAACTAGCGGGGACCCAAGAGACCCAGTACTTC. Encoded protein: CASSQLAGTQETQYF.

In this sample, this clonotype turned up a few times. CDR3 sequence reads: CASSLPGYRSYEQYF. The CDR3 bases are TGTGCCAGCAGCTTACCAGGGTACCGCTCCTACGAGCAGTACTTC. The chain combines TRBV7-2 with TRBJ2-7; maybe TRBD1 (5 bases). Per the germline V gene, CDR1 is SGHTA and CDR2 is FQGNSA. Trimming pared 2 bases from V and 0 bases from J, leaving 11 bases between. The CDR3 extends over 15 amino acids. Filled out from reference TRBV7-2 and TRBJ2-7, the complete variable domain reads GAGVSQSPSNKVTEKGKDVELRCDPISGHTALYWYRQSLGQGLEFLIYFQGNSAPDKSGLPSDRFSAERTGGSVSTLTIQRTQQEDSAVYLCASSLPGYRSYEQYFGPGTRLTVT.

The V call is TRBV6-5, the J call TRBJ2-2; 7 bases line up with TRBD1. Germline loops: CDR1 MNHEY, CDR2 SVGAGI. The ends lost 7 bases at V and 4 bases at J; junction bases unmatched: 6. The CDR3 is made up of 14 amino acids. Here the CDR3 DNA reads TGTGCCAGCACCTACCGACAGGGCACCGGGGAGCTGTTTTTT. It yields the protein CASTYRQGTGELFF.

This clonotype was detected ten times or more. This CDR3 reads CASSLWGANGELFF. Written as DNA, the CDR3 is TGTGCCAGCAGTTTATGGGGGGCTAACGGGGAGCTGTTTTTT. The rearrangement uses TRBV28 and TRBJ2-2, with a possible D match to TRBD1 (6 bases). Germline V gives CDR1 MDHEN, CDR2 SYDVKM. The germline V and J ends were trimmed by 0 bases and 7 bases, with 9 bases remaining between them. The CDR3 loop spans 14 amino acids.

J is TRBJ2-1 and V is TRBV11-3, with TRBD2 as a possible D gene (6 bases). The CDR3 is 15 amino acids. Germline-derived CDR1 and CDR2 are SGHNT and YENEEA. V lost 6 bases and J lost 2, with 14 bases in between. The DNA for the CDR3 is TGTGCCAGCAGTACTGTAGCGGAGCCCTACAATGAGCAGTTCTTC. It codes for CASSTVAEPYNEQFF.

This clonotype showed up just a few times. V is TRBV4-3 and J is TRBJ1-1; weak D call: TRBD1 (5 bases). CDR1 is LGHNA, CDR2 YSLEER, per germline. This CDR3 comprises 13 residues. V gave up 0 bases and J gave up 11 bases, with 13 bases separating them. The CDR3 DNA sequence: TGCGCCAGCAGCCAAGATAGTGGACAACAGGCTTTCTTT. It is translated as CASSQDSGQQAFF.

In its sample, this clonotype is medium-sized. The chain carries TRBV7-9 and TRBJ2-1; D might be TRBD2 (6 bases). V was trimmed by 1 base and J by 0 bases, leaving 10 bases between them. Germline V gives CDR1 SEHNR, CDR2 FQNEAQ (reference sequence). The CDR3 runs 16 residues. This CDR3 is CASSLEKGGSYNEQFF. Here the CDR3 DNA reads TGTGCCAGCAGCTTAGAGAAGGGAGGCTCCTACAATGAGCAGTTCTTC.

V and J are TRBV29-1 and TRBJ2-4; D gene uncertain. The CDR3 is 15 amino acids. V lost 0 bases to trimming and J lost 1 base, with 10 bases between them. The germline CDR1 and CDR2 sequences are SQVTM and ANQGSEA. The CDR3 DNA reads TGCAGCGTTGAAGAATATAGGCAGGCCAAAAACATTCAGTACTTC. This codes for CSVEEYRQAKNIQYF.

In this sample, this clonotype turned up many times. The V and J genes are TRBV7-2 and TRBJ2-7; a possible D gene is TRBD2 (5 bases). This CDR3 is built from 15 residues. Trimming cost V 5 bases and J 5 bases, with 19 bases left between them. The germline V gene has CDR1 SGHTA and CDR2 FQGNSA. Here the CDR3 DNA reads TGTGCCAGCAGCACCTCCGGCTTAGTCGGGGACGAGCAGTACTTC. Encoded protein: CASSTSGLVGDEQYF.

This clonotype was counted a single time. One base away lies a much larger clone, so this may be a sequencing read error. This sequence joins TRBV7-3 and TRBJ2-5; TRBD1 matches at 8 bases. Trimming at V came to 5 bases and at J to 7 bases, leaving 12 bases not matched to a gene. The CDR3 sequence is 15 residues long. Germline lookup yields CDR1 SGHTA and CDR2 FQGTGA. As DNA, the CDR3 is TGTGCCAGCAGCCACCCGGGACAGGTCGTGCGGACCCAGTACTTC. Translated, it gives CASSHPGQVVRTQYF.

The chain links TRBV7-4 to TRBJ1-1, with unresolved D. Trimming cost V 5 bases and J 6 bases, with 16 bases left between them. This CDR3 spans 14 amino acids. CDR1 and CDR2 (germline): SGHVT, SQSDAQ. In DNA form, the CDR3 reads TGTGCCAGCAGCCTCGTCGAGGGAGGCGCTGAAGCTTTCTTT. Translated, it gives CASSLVEGGAEAFF. The variable domain in full, with the rest retrieved from reference TRBV7-4 and TRBJ1-1, is GAGVSQSPRYKVAKRGRDVALRCDSISGHVTLYWYRQTLGQGSEVLTYSQSDAQRDKSGRPSGRFSAERPERSVSTLKIQRTEQGDSAVYLCASSLVEGGAEAFFGQGTRLTVV.

The chain couples TRBV20-1 to TRBJ2-3; D call uncertain. This CDR3 is built from 16 residues. The germline CDR1 and CDR2 sequences are DFQATT and SNEGSKA (reference sequence). The ends were cut back, 6 bases at V and 0 bases at J, with 19 bases in the middle. The CDR3: CSAHRLTLFSTDTQYF. The CDR3 DNA reads TGCAGTGCCCACCGCCTGACATTGTTTAGCACAGATACGCAGTATTTT.

This clonotype turned up a few times. This chain joins TRBV6-8 and TRBJ2-7; D might be TRBD1 (5 bases). This CDR3 is built from 13 residues. V dropped 2 bases and J dropped 6 bases, with 11 bases sitting between them. CDR1 and CDR2 (germline): MNHGY, SAAAGT. The CDR3 protein is CASSYAQGGEQYF. CDR3 bases: TGTGCCAGCAGTTACGCGCAGGGCGGCGAGCAGTACTTC.

The chain joins TRBV19 to TRBJ1-3, with D hard to call. CDR1 is LNHDA, CDR2 SQIVND, per germline (reference sequence). Trimming cost V 0 bases and J 0 bases, with 6 bases left between them. This CDR3 contains 15 residues. The CDR3 DNA is TGTGCCAGTAGTATAGACGCAAGCTCTGGAAACACCATATATTTT. It codes for CASSIDASSGNTIYF.

There are a few counts of this clonotype. This chain connects TRBV7-8 to TRBJ1-2, with D unresolved. Germline CDR1 is SGHVS and CDR2 is FQNEAQ. This CDR3 comprises 15 residues. The germline V and J ends were trimmed by 1 base and 3 bases, with 12 bases remaining between them. For the CDR3, the DNA is TGTGCCAGCAGCTTAGATAAGGCAGAAGACTATGGCTACACCTTC. Translating it yields CASSLDKAEDYGYTF.

In its sample, this clonotype was seen a few times. The chain recombines TRBV12-3 or TRBV12-4 with TRBJ1-2; D is perhaps TRBD1 (5 bases). V was trimmed by 4 bases and J by 8 bases, leaving 11 bases between them. This CDR3 has 12 residues. The CDR3, as DNA: TGTGCCAGCAGTTCCGGGGCTGGCGGCTACACCTTC. This encodes CASSSGAGGYTF.

This clonotype was seen ten or more times. The chain has TRBV2 and TRBJ1-2; D unresolved. The CDR3 consists of 12 residues. V lost 1 base and J lost 5, with 5 bases in between. Germline values: CDR1 SNHLY, CDR2 FYNNEI. The CDR3 DNA reads as TGTGCCAGCAGTGAAGGTGCTTATGGCTACACCTTC. As protein: CASSEGAYGYTF.

In this sample, this clonotype turned up a few times. The gene calls are TRBV6-1 and TRBJ2-7, with D possibly being TRBD2 (6 bases). Trimming removed 6 bases from V and 1 base from J, with 16 bases in between. Germline V gene lookup returns CDR1 MNHNS and CDR2 SASEGT. The CDR3 contains 15 residues. The CDR3 spells CASRIGIGSSYEQYF. The CDR3, as DNA: TGTGCCAGCAGAATCGGAATCGGGAGTTCCTACGAGCAGTACTTC.

There are many counts of this clonotype. This chain links TRBV19 with TRBJ2-7; TRBD1 might be the D (6 bases). The CDR3 covers 13 residues. The V and J ends lost 5 bases and 4 bases respectively, with 12 bases between them. Germline CDR1 and CDR2: LNHDA and SQIVND (reference sequence). The CDR3 coding sequence is TGTGCCAGTAGTCCGGGACACAAGTACGAGCAGTACTTC. Encoded protein: CASSPGHKYEQYF.

The chain employs TRBV7-9 and TRBJ2-2; 7 bases are shared with TRBD1. Per germline, CDR1 SEHNR and CDR2 FQNEAQ (reference sequence). The CDR3 sequence is 16 residues long. With V trimmed by 4 bases and J by 4 bases, 9 bases remained unmatched. CDR3 protein: CASSSRQGLSTGELFF. For the CDR3, the DNA is TGTGCCAGCAGCTCCCGACAGGGATTGAGCACCGGGGAGCTGTTTTTT.

With respect to this clonotype: A read error may be the cause here, since a much bigger clone is one base away. The chain uses TRBV4-1 and TRBJ1-5; 8 bases are shared with TRBD1. With V trimmed by 0 bases and J by 5 bases, 6 bases remained unmatched. CDR3 length equals 16 residues. Per the germline V gene, CDR1 is MGHRA and CDR2 is YSYEKL. This CDR3 is CASSQDGGQDDQPQHF. For the CDR3, the DNA is TGCGCCAGCAGCCAAGATGGGGGACAGGACGATCAGCCCCAGCATTTT.

This clonotype was seen at least ten times. The genes are TRBV7-2 and TRBJ2-1, with 7 bases lining up with TRBD2. Per the germline V gene, CDR1 is SGHTA and CDR2 is FQGNSA. The V segment lost 5 bases and the J segment 7 bases; nucleotides outside the gene matches: 8. The CDR3 has 14 residues. CDR3 in DNA: TGTGCCAGCAGCCCCTGGAGTAGCGGGAATGAGCAGTTCTTC. This encodes CASSPWSSGNEQFF.

This clonotype has just a few counts. This chain links TRBV30 with TRBJ1-1; the D is unclear. V was cut by 5 bases and J by 0 bases, with 7 bases left in between. The CDR3 totals 12 residues. Germline CDR1 is GTSNPN and CDR2 is SVGIG (reference sequence). CDR3 region: CAWGEMNTEAFF. The DNA of the CDR3 is TGTGCCTGGGGAGAGATGAACACTGAAGCTTTCTTT.